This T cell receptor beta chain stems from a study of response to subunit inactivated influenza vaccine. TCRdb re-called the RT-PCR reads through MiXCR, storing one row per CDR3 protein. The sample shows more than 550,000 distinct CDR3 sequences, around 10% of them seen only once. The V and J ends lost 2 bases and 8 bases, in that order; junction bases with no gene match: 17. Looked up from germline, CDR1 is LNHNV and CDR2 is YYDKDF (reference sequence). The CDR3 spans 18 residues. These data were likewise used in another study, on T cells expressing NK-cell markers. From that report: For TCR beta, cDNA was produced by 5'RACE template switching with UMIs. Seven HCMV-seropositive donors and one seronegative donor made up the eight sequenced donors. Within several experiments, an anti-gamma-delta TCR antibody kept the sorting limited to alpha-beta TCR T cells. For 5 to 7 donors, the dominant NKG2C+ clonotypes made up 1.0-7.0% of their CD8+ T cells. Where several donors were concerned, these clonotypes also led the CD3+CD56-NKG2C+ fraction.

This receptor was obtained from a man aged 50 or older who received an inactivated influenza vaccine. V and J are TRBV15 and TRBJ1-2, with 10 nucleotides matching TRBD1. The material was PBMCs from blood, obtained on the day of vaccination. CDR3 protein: CATSRRGTGALGSQGYTF. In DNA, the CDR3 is TGTGCCACCAGCAGAAGAGGGACAGGGGCCTTAGGGTCGCAGGGCTACACCTTC.